The 7 T cell receptor beta chains below were found in one sample sequenced in a study of CD8 T cells in ankylosing spondylitis. TCRdb reprocessed the 5' RACE reads with MiXCR, giving one entry per CDR3 protein. The sample consists of about 110,000 distinct CDR3 sequences, around 24% of them appearing once. Material for sequencing was synovial fluid, either unsorted or a sorted T cell fraction (not recorded which). These receptors all stem from a male donor with ankylosing spondylitis.

This clonotype has a handful of counts. DNA of the CDR3: TGTGCCAGCTCCTCGACTAGCGGCTCCGGCGAGCAGTACGTC. The encoded protein is CASSSTSGSGEQYV. The rearrangement joins TRBV18 to TRBJ2-7; 9 bases line up with TRBD2. The CDR3 loop spans 14 amino acids. Per the germline V gene, CDR1 is KGHSH and CDR2 is LQKENI. Trimming cost V 6 bases and J 6 bases; bases outside gene matches: 9.

There are a few counts of this clonotype. V usage is TRBV20-1 and J usage is TRBJ2-5, with 9 nucleotides matching TRBD2. This CDR3 comprises 16 residues. The J segment lost 5 bases and the V segment lost 4 bases, leaving 14 bases of the junction unmatched. CDR1 and CDR2 (germline): DFQATT, SNEGSKA (reference sequence). The chain's CDR3 is CSAMVVGGRAGETQYF. The CDR3 DNA follows: TGCAGTGCTATGGTAGTTGGCGGGAGGGCGGGGGAGACCCAGTACTTC.

The chain carries TRBV6-1 and TRBJ2-7, with 10 bases lining up with TRBD2. The trim removed 5 bases at V and 2 bases at J, leaving 3 bases unmatched. The CDR3 loop spans 14 amino acids. The germline V gene encodes CDR1 MNHNS and CDR2 SASEGT. The CDR3 spells CASSRLAGAYEQYV. DNA for the CDR3: TGTGCCAGCAGTCGGCTAGCGGGAGCCTACGAGCAGTACGTC.

Many counts were recorded for this clonotype. The chain is built from TRBV6-1 and TRBJ1-2; D is unresolved. The CDR3 is 13 residues long. The germline V and J ends were trimmed by 2 bases and 4 bases, with 8 bases remaining between them. Germline V lookup: CDR1 MNHNS, CDR2 SASEGT. The DNA for the CDR3 is TGTGCCAGCAGTGAAAGGGCAGTCTATGGCTACACCTTC. Translation: CASSERAVYGYTF.

This clonotype was seen many times. The gene calls are TRBV7-8 and TRBJ1-3; D not certain. The CDR3 extends over 14 amino acids. V was pared by 4 bases and J by 1 base, with 8 bases between. CDR1 is SGHVS, CDR2 FQNEAQ, per germline. CDR3 coding DNA: TGTGCCAGCAGCTACGATAGTTCTGGAAACACCATATATTTT. It is translated as CASSYDSSGNTIYF.

This clonotype was seen repeatedly, ten times or more. The V and J genes are TRBV24-1 and TRBJ2-1; 11 nucleotides line up with TRBD1. CDR3 length: 16 residues. V dropped 1 base and J dropped 7; count of bases not matched to a gene: 5. Germline lookup yields CDR1 KGHDR and CDR2 SFDVKD. The CDR3 DNA follows: TGTGCCACCAGTGATTTCGGACAGGGGGCCGGAAATGAGCAGTTCTTC. Amino acids: CATSDFGQGAGNEQFF.

The chain carries TRBV3-1 and TRBJ1-1; D may be TRBD1 (5 bases). V was cut by 4 bases and J by 0 bases, with 9 bases left in between. CDR1 is LGHDT, CDR2 YNNKEL, per germline (reference sequence). The CDR3 is made up of 14 amino acids. The CDR3 sequence is CASSRAGLNTEAFF. DNA for the CDR3: TGTGCCAGCAGCCGGGCAGGGTTGAACACTGAAGCTTTCTTT.